This T cell receptor beta chain was sequenced during a study of blood T cell repertoires in COVID-19. Repertoires were generated with immunoSEQ multiplex PCR, while TCRdb's copy carries only in-frame clones and drops some. The repertoire has around 170,000 clones, 80% to 85% of them found once; the top ten carry 6% to 8%. This TCR was sampled from a woman aged 65 to 85 with COVID-19, enrolled during active disease. The specimen was peripheral blood.

The CDR3 sequence: CASIAWSGSVEQFF. DNA for the CDR3: TGTGCCAGCATTGCTTGGTCTGGCTCTGTTGAGCAGTTCTTC. This chain uses TRBV27 with TRBJ2-1; D remains unclear. Germline V lookup: CDR1 MNHEY, CDR2 SMNVEV (reference sequence). The V end was cut by 7 bases, the J end by 9 bases, with 19 bases between. The CDR3 runs to 14 residues.